These T cell receptor beta chains were read from a single sample in a study of T cell responses to AZD1222 COVID-19 vaccine. The data were produced by immunoSEQ multiplex PCR, yet TCRdb's version contains in-frame clones alone and is incomplete. The data hold around 140,000 clones, with 80% to 95% observed a single time. Source: peripheral blood, taken on day 0 of AZD1222 vaccination. The receptors originated from an adult in good health. CDR3s include the opening cysteine and the closing phenylalanine or tryptophan. The order of the fields is clone size, D gene, V gene, J gene, CDR3 DNA, CDR3 protein. The D gene is left open where the match is weak. Not all rows give a size; the values are once, few, many and, for expanded clones, a class.

>-|TRBD2|TRBV3-1/TRBV3-2|TRBJ2-1
TGTGCCAGCAGCCACGATCGGCTAGCGGGAGCCGGGGGTGAGCAGTTCTTC
CASSHDRLAGAGGEQFF
>-|TRBD1|TRBV6-1|TRBJ1-1
TGTGCCAGCAGTGAAAGGTCTCGGTGGGGACAGGGCAACAATCCTGAAGCTTTCTTT
CASSERSRWGQGNNPEAFF
>-|TRBD2|TRBV7-3|TRBJ2-2
TGTGCCAGCAGCCCTCGACTCTTTACTAGCGGGAGGGCCGACGGGGAGCTGTTTTTT
CASSPRLFTSGRADGELFF
>-|TRBD2|TRBV5-1|TRBJ2-3
TGCGCCAGCAGCTTGGGGCTAGCGGGGACAGATACGCAGTATTTT
CASSLGLAGTDTQYF
>many|TRBD1|TRBV12-5|TRBJ1-2
TGTGCTAGTGGTTTGGACAGGGGGCATGGCTACACCTTC
CASGLDRGHGYTF
>-|-|TRBV2|TRBJ2-1
TGTGCCAGCACGCTTAGGGGTAACAATGAGCAGTTCTTC
CASTLRGNNEQFF
>-|-|TRBV27|TRBJ1-5
TGTGCCAGCAGTTTAGAATCCCCGGCCCATCAGCCCCAGCATTTT
CASSLESPAHQPQHF
>once|-|TRBV2|TRBJ1-6
TGTGCCAGCAGCCTACCCGGGGGAATAGCGAATTCACCCCTCCACTTT
CASSLPGGIANSPLHF
>-|TRBD1|TRBV28|TRBJ2-7
TGTGCCAGCAGTTCACCGGGACAGGACACCTACGAGCAGTACTTC
CASSSPGQDTYEQYF
>-|-|TRBV14|TRBJ1-2
TGTGCCAGCAGCCAGATCTCGGGGGCGCTTTTGGGGGGCTACACCTTC
CASSQISGALLGGYTF